This TCR beta chain was recorded in a study of T cell repertoires in cytomegalovirus infection. This clonotype has a count of ten or more. TCRdb re-called the reads with MiXCR, one entry per CDR3 protein. The repertoire holds 150,000 to 200,000 distinct CDR3 sequences, with about 15% as singletons. The sequenced material came from PBMCs. The clonotype comes from a human donor in good health (CMV status not recorded). Some clones in this sample may be carry-over from other donors' samples.

The DNA of the CDR3 is TGTGCCAGCAGTAGAGGGGACGGCTACACCTTC. Its translation is CASSRGDGYTF. The chain recombines TRBV25-1 with TRBJ1-2, with a weak D call TRBD1 (5 bases). Per germline, CDR1 MGHDK and CDR2 SYGVNS. The V end lost 5 bases, the J end lost 8 bases, and 9 bases lay between the germline ends. This CDR3 contains 11 residues.